The 19 T cell receptor beta chains below come from one sample, sequenced in a study of cytomegalovirus exposure and HLA in healthy donors. It was with 60 Vbeta and 13 Jbeta primers that the PCR ran. Some clones are missing from TCRdb's copy, which holds only in-frame ones; the method was immunoSEQ multiplex PCR. Of over 110,000 clones detected, about four fifths appear once; the ten largest clones hold roughly 6.2%. Material: PBMCs. These receptors all come from a woman aged 40 to 50 in good health and CMV-seropositive.

The chain couples TRBV7-9 to TRBJ2-7, with 8 bases matching TRBD1. With 3 bases clipped from V and 4 bases from J, the junction kept 8 bases outside the gene matches. Per the germline V gene, CDR1 is SEHNR and CDR2 is FQNEAQ (reference sequence). The CDR3 runs 15 residues. CDR3 residues: CASSLAETGEYEQYF. The CDR3, as DNA: TGTGCCAGCAGCTTGGCTGAGACAGGGGAGTACGAGCAGTACTTC. Combining the CDR3 with reference TRBV7-9 and TRBJ2-7 gives the whole variable domain DTGVSQNPRHKITKRGQNVTFRCDPISEHNRLYWYRQTLGQGPEFLTYFQNEAQLEKSRLLSDRFSAERPKGSFSTLEIQRTEQGDSAMYLCASSLAETGEYEQYFGPGTRLTVT.

V and J are TRBV4-1 and TRBJ1-5, with unresolved D. Germline V gives CDR1 MGHRA, CDR2 YSYEKL. The CDR3 spans 15 residues. Trimming took off 2 bases at V and 0 bases at J, with 8 bases between the two ends. The DNA of the CDR3 is TGCGCCAGCAGCCAAAACTGGTATAGCAATCAGCCCCAGCATTTT. Protein product: CASSQNWYSNQPQHF.

The chain couples TRBV5-6 to TRBJ1-2, with TRBD1 matching 7 bases. The V gene end was trimmed by 4 bases and the J gene end by 1 base; junction bases not matched to a gene: 7. Germline loops: CDR1 SGHDT, CDR2 YYEEEE. CDR3 size: 15 residues. Here the CDR3 reads CASSGTGEFNYGYTF. DNA of the CDR3: TGTGCCAGCAGCGGAACAGGGGAGTTTAACTATGGCTACACCTTC.

V and J are TRBV5-1 and TRBJ2-3; D possibly corresponds to TRBD1 (6 bases). Trimming stripped 0 bases from V and 4 bases from J, with 9 bases between. In germline, CDR1 is SGHRS, CDR2 YFSETQ. CDR3 size: 14 residues. The CDR3 region is CASSLVGAADTQYF. CDR3 DNA sequence: TGCGCCAGCAGCTTGGTGGGGGCAGCAGATACGCAGTATTTT.

This chain links TRBV6-5 with TRBJ2-3; D remains ambiguous. Germline CDR1 MNHEY, CDR2 SVGAGI. The CDR3 spans 13 residues. V was clipped by 5 bases and J by 0 bases, with 6 bases between them. The CDR3 DNA reads as TGTGCCAGCAGTATACAGAGCACAGATACGCAGTATTTT. Its translation is CASSIQSTDTQYF.

The V gene is TRBV4-1, the J gene TRBJ2-3, with 14 bases lining up with TRBD2. Germline V gene sequence: CDR1 MGHRA, CDR2 YSYEKL. Trimming removed 4 bases from V and 4 bases from J; junction bases left unmatched: 4. The CDR3 totals 16 residues. CDR3 sequence reads: CASSLGTSGSADTQYF. The CDR3 DNA reads as TGCGCCAGCAGCCTAGGGACTAGCGGGAGTGCAGATACGCAGTATTTT.

The chain combines TRBV6-1 with TRBJ2-3, with TRBD1 matching 7 bases. The germline gives CDR1 MNHNS, CDR2 SASEGT. The CDR3 loop spans 15 amino acids. Trimming at V came to 7 bases and at J to 1 base, leaving 8 bases not matched to a gene. The CDR3 sequence: CASTPWGTGTDTQYF. The DNA of the CDR3 is TGTGCCAGCACCCCTTGGGGGACAGGCACAGATACGCAGTATTTT.

CDR3 sequence: CASSPPDRGRTGELFF. DNA of the CDR3: TGTGCCAGCAGCCCTCCCGACAGGGGGCGAACAGGGGAGCTGTTTTTT. This sequence joins TRBV7-9 and TRBJ2-2, with TRBD1 matching 10 bases. The germline gives CDR1 SEHNR, CDR2 FQNEAQ (reference sequence). The length of the CDR3 is 16 residues. J gave up 8 bases and V 5 bases, and 11 bases lay outside the gene matches.

For this clone: The same CDR3 can be traced to other DNA sequences in this sample. This chain uses TRBV5-1 with TRBJ2-3; D ambiguous. V was pared by 1 base and J by 0 bases, with 6 bases between. Germline lookup yields CDR1 SGHRS and CDR2 YFSETQ. CDR3 length: 14 amino acids. CDR3 in amino acids: CASSLLASTDTQYF. DNA for the CDR3: TGCGCCAGCAGCTTGTTGGCTAGCACAGATACGCAGTATTTT.

This chain joins TRBV10-2 and TRBJ1-1, with 8 nucleotides matching TRBD1. Trimming removed 4 bases from V and 2 bases from J; junction bases left unmatched: 9. This CDR3 is 16 amino acids long. Germline values: CDR1 WSHSY, CDR2 SAAADI. CDR3 in DNA: TGCGCCAGCAGTGCGACCAGGGGGCCCCCAAACACTGAAGCTTTCTTT. Its protein is CASSATRGPPNTEAFF.

The V call is TRBV6-5, the J call TRBJ1-5, with D possibly TRBD1 on 6 matching bases. Germline V gives CDR1 MNHEY, CDR2 SVGAGI. This CDR3 comprises 15 residues. V dropped 5 bases and J dropped 4 bases, with 15 bases sitting between them. The CDR3 DNA follows: TGTGCCAGCAGTGGGCAGGGGAGGGGGAATCAGCCCCAGCATTTT. Its translation is CASSGQGRGNQPQHF.

The V call is TRBV5-5, the J call TRBJ2-5; D may be TRBD2 (5 bases). The V and J ends lost 6 bases and 5 bases respectively, with 20 bases between them. The CDR3 length is 15 residues. The germline gives CDR1 SGHKS, CDR2 YYEKEE (reference sequence). The CDR3 DNA reads as TGTGCCAGCAAGCTAGTAGGGAGCCTGAGGGAGACCCAGTACTTC. Translating it yields CASKLVGSLRETQYF.

This clone was recorded a few times. The V gene is TRBV2, the J gene TRBJ1-2, with D hard to call. The CDR3 runs 11 residues. Trimming stripped 6 bases from V and 8 bases from J, with 10 bases between. Germline CDR1 SNHLY, CDR2 FYNNEI. CDR3 coding DNA: TGTGCCAGCAGGCCTATCGCCGGCTACACCTTC. It yields the protein CASRPIAGYTF.

This clone was observed a handful of times. V gene TRBV19 combines with J gene TRBJ2-7; maybe TRBD2 (6 bases). The V gene's germline CDR1 is LNHDA and CDR2 SQIVND (reference sequence). This CDR3 has 14 amino acids. V was shortened by 8 bases and J by 3 bases, with 17 bases between the two germline ends. CDR3 sequence: CASSPEGWGYEQYF. The CDR3 DNA reads TGTGCCAGTTCCCCGGAGGGGTGGGGCTACGAGCAGTACTTC.

This clone has more than one count but fewer than ten. J is TRBJ1-1 and V is TRBV19; D call uncertain. The CDR3 spans 13 residues. CDR1 is LNHDA and CDR2 is SQIVND in the germline V gene (reference sequence). V was trimmed by 7 bases and J by 0 bases, leaving 9 bases between them. The CDR3, as DNA: TGTGCCAGTACTAGGAACCTGAACACTGAAGCTTTCTTT. Translation gives CASTRNLNTEAFF.

This chain links TRBV7-2 with TRBJ2-4; tentative D call: TRBD2 (5 bases). Deletions cut 5 bases from V and 5 bases from J, with 13 bases between. CDR3 length: 14 amino acids. Germline V gene lookup returns CDR1 SGHTA and CDR2 FQGNSA. The CDR3 nucleotides are TGTGCCAGCAGCAGCAGAGGGCGGGAAAACATTCAGTACTTC. The encoded protein is CASSSRGRENIQYF. The full variable domain, in which reference TRBV7-2 and TRBJ2-4 provide the parts outside the CDR3, is GAGVSQSPSNKVTEKGKDVELRCDPISGHTALYWYRQSLGQGLEFLIYFQGNSAPDKSGLPSDRFSAERTGGSVSTLTIQRTQQEDSAVYLCASSSRGRENIQYFGAGTRLSVL.

The V call is TRBV28, the J call TRBJ2-3; D perhaps matches TRBD1 (5 bases). Trimming cost V 8 bases and J 3 bases, with 18 bases left between them. This CDR3 comprises 15 residues. Germline V lookup: CDR1 MDHEN, CDR2 SYDVKM. The DNA of the CDR3 is TGTGCCAGCTTAAATCAGGGTACCCAGACAGATACGCAGTATTTT. Its translation: CASLNQGTQTDTQYF.

This clone occurred a few times. The genes are TRBV10-3 and TRBJ1-3, with 7 bases aligning to TRBD1. Germline V gives CDR1 ENHRY, CDR2 SYGVKD. This CDR3 comprises 14 residues. V shed 8 bases and J 4 bases; nucleotides not matched to a gene: 8. The CDR3 nucleotides are TGTGCCATCCAAGGGACAGATCGAGGAAACACCATATATTTT. Protein: CAIQGTDRGNTIYF.

The chain has TRBV19 and TRBJ1-4, with D possibly matching TRBD1 (5 bases). From germline, CDR1 is LNHDA and CDR2 SQIVND (reference sequence). Trimming pared 3 bases from V and 7 bases from J, leaving 9 bases between. There are 13 residues in the CDR3. The CDR3 nucleotides read TGTGCCAGTAGTATGCCACAGGCTGAAAAACTGTTTTTT. Translation gives CASSMPQAEKLFF.